This T cell receptor (beta chain) was profiled in a study of blood T cell repertoires in COVID-19. As for the study in general: Specimens from acute and convalescent COVID-19 originated in the United States, Italy and Spain. PBMCs, B-cell-depleted T cells, or T cells provided the cDNA or gDNA that made up the material.

As processed by the authors: Estimated nucleated cell counts came from reference gene primer amplification. Using immunoSEQ multiplex PCR, the repertoire was profiled, and TCRdb retains in-frame clones only, with some absent. V and J calls and clone size come straight from that table; D and trimming were deduced from the DNA. This sample has over 50,000 clones; approximately 81% occur once, and the top ten carry about 15%. V lost 5 bases to trimming and J lost 13 bases, with 14 bases between them. This CDR3 is built from 12 residues. Seattle patients were enrolled during active infection and followed longitudinally.

This clonotype was sampled from a man between 60 and 75 years old with COVID-19, enrolled during active disease. Sequencing was done on a sample of peripheral blood. This rearrangement joins TRBV12-3 or TRBV12-4 to TRBJ1-4, with D uncertain. The CDR3 region is CASSAPGGGLFF. The CDR3 region has the DNA TGTGCCAGCAGTGCTCCAGGAGGAGGACTGTTTTTT.